The entry below describes one T cell receptor beta chain. What it recognizes is unknown. The sample is drawn from a study of vaccination effects on CD4 cells after COVID-19. Using viral peptide pools, the ViraFEST assay grew out antigen-specific CD4+ T cells prior to sequencing. At the end of nine to ten days of culture, CD4+ T cells were isolated. As their vaccination, participants received two doses of either BNT162b2 or mRNA-1273. Vaccine recipients had no previous SARS-CoV-2 infection; their nucleocapsid antibodies were negative. Peptides at 10 ug/ml and IL-2 at roughly 9.3 IU/ml were added to a few million PBMC per well. Measured with immunoSEQ multiplex PCR; TCRdb has only the in-frame clones, and not every one. The sample holds over 14,000 clones, 72% seen once. Broader study findings: The study found marked clonal contraction of infection- and vaccine-induced clones late after vaccination. In healthy vaccinees, only 1 of 255 vaccine-induced clones cross-reacted with common cold coronaviruses.

Trimming took off 6 bases at V and 3 bases at J, with 16 bases between the two ends. This CDR3 is built from 15 residues. Germline lookup yields CDR1 LGHDT and CDR2 YNNKEL (reference sequence). This material consisted of CD4+ T cells from PBMCs cultured with SARS-CoV-2 spike peptides, taken after COVID-19 vaccination. The receptor was derived from a human donor who received a COVID-19 vaccine. The chain joins TRBV3-1 (or the pseudogene TRBV3-2) to TRBJ2-3; D not resolved. The CDR3 DNA reads as TGTGCCAGCAGTCTACAGAGGCTTGAGACAGATACGCAGTATTTT. Protein: CASSLQRLETDTQYF.